This TCR beta chain is drawn from a study of T cell repertoires in cytomegalovirus infection. Study in general: Well-studied HLA-B-restricted CMV epitopes were used in the study alongside recently identified HLA-C-restricted ones. Through public TCR beta signatures, both CMV infection and matching HLA type were indicated. Study-level findings and limits: CMV-specific TCR beta clonotypes restricted by HLA-C dominated the ex vivo response. Summed frequency of shared TCR beta families picked out CMV carriers who also had the relevant HLA.

TCRdb re-derived calls from the reads in MiXCR, one entry per CDR3 protein. The sample has approximately 100,000 distinct CDR3 sequences, about 28% seen once. In its sample, this clonotype was seen a few times. Its antigen is as yet unknown. The sequencing used CD8+ T cells from cultured PBMCs, collected from culture after CMV antigen stimulation. The clonotype originates from a human donor in good health (CMV status not recorded). Some clones in this sample may be carry-over from other donors' samples.

The CDR3 loop reads CASSLRGAAGQPQHF. The DNA for the CDR3 is TGTGCCAGCAGCCTCCGGGGGGCCGCTGGGCAGCCCCAGCATTTT. The V gene is TRBV6-5, the J gene TRBJ1-5, with D maybe TRBD1 (6 bases). V was cut by 6 bases and J by 7 bases, with 19 bases left in between. From germline, CDR1 is MNHEY and CDR2 SVGAGI. This CDR3 is 15 amino acids long.